The next 17 T cell receptor beta chains were all read from a single sample in a study of blood T cell repertoires in COVID-19. This table comes from immunoSEQ multiplex PCR, and its TCRdb copy is limited to in-frame clones, with some not included. The sample lists 75,000 to 95,000 clones, 80% to 90% occurring once. Sequencing input: peripheral blood. The origin of the receptors is a middle-aged man with active COVID-19.

The gene calls are TRBV10-3 and TRBJ2-1; 8 bases match TRBD2. V lost 5 bases, J lost 3 bases, and 6 bases stayed unmatched. CDR1 and CDR2 from the germline V gene are ENHRY and SYGVKD. The CDR3 sequence is 15 residues long. In DNA form, the CDR3 reads TGTGCCATCAGTCCGGGACTAGAGTTCTACAATGAGCAGTTCTTC. Translation gives CAISPGLEFYNEQFF.

The J gene is TRBJ1-6, the V gene TRBV19, with TRBD1 matching 11 bases. This CDR3 contains 16 residues. Germline assignment: CDR1 LNHDA and CDR2 SQIVND (reference sequence). The J segment lost 7 bases and the V segment lost 4 bases, leaving 6 bases of the junction unmatched. CDR3 nucleotides: TGTGCCAGTAGTACAAGGGACAGGGGGAAGAATTCACCCCTCCACTTT. It specifies CASSTRDRGKNSPLHF.

This clone was detected a few times. This sequence joins TRBV6-5 and TRBJ1-6, with 7 bases identical to TRBD1. Germline loops: CDR1 MNHEY, CDR2 SVGAGI. The CDR3 is made up of 15 amino acids. With 7 bases clipped from V and 7 bases from J, the junction kept 10 bases outside the gene matches. CDR3 sequence reads: CASKYAGTDNSPLHF. The CDR3 DNA sequence: TGTGCCAGCAAGTACGCCGGGACAGACAATTCACCCCTCCACTTT.

The chain links TRBV5-4 to TRBJ2-7; 12 positions agree with TRBD2. Germline-derived CDR1 and CDR2 are SGHNT and YYREEE (reference sequence). V shed 0 bases, J shed 0 bases, and the junction held 4 bases outside the gene matches. The CDR3 spans 17 residues. CDR3 protein: CASSLGLAGASSYEQYF. DNA of the CDR3: TGTGCCAGCAGCTTGGGACTAGCGGGGGCCAGCTCCTACGAGCAGTACTTC.

The chain combines TRBV4-3 with TRBJ2-7; TRBD2 matches 8 bases. The CDR3 is 15 amino acids. The V gene end was trimmed by 0 bases and the J gene end by 2 bases; junction bases not matched to a gene: 3. From germline, CDR1 is LGHNA and CDR2 YSLEER. In DNA form, the CDR3 reads TGCGCCAGCAGCCAAGATCCAGCGGGGGCCTACGAGCAGTACTTC. This encodes CASSQDPAGAYEQYF.

V and J are TRBV27 and TRBJ2-7; 7 nucleotides match TRBD1. CDR3 length: 15 residues. The ends lost 6 bases at V and 1 base at J; junction bases unmatched: 9. Germline CDR1 reads MNHEY; CDR2 reads SMNVEV (reference sequence). The CDR3 nucleotides read TGTGCCAGCAGCCGAACCCGACAGGGTTCCTACGAGCAGTACTTC. It yields the protein CASSRTRQGSYEQYF.

The chain has TRBV6-1 and TRBJ2-1; tentatively, D is TRBD1 (5 bases). Trimming stripped 1 base from V and 10 bases from J, with 8 bases between. The germline gives CDR1 MNHNS, CDR2 SASEGT. CDR3 length equals 12 residues. The CDR3 nucleotides are TGTGCCAGCAGTGAAGTGACAGACGAGCAGTTCTTC. Translation: CASSEVTDEQFF.

CDR3 amino acids: CASGLGLATTDTQYF. The CDR3, as DNA: TGTGCCAGCGGGCTAGGACTAGCGACAACAGATACGCAGTATTTT. The V gene is TRBV6-5, the J gene TRBJ2-3; 9 bases match TRBD2. CDR1 is MNHEY and CDR2 is SVGAGI in the germline V gene. The length of the CDR3 is 15 residues. The V and J ends lost 8 bases and 3 bases, in that order; junction bases with no gene match: 9.

The chain links TRBV19 to TRBJ1-1; no firm D call. Germline V gene sequence: CDR1 LNHDA, CDR2 SQIVND (reference sequence). The germline V and J ends were trimmed by 3 bases and 1 base, with 15 bases remaining between them. CDR3 length: 16 amino acids. The CDR3 region is CASSMVHPQSNTEAFF. The CDR3 DNA sequence: TGTGCCAGTAGTATGGTCCACCCTCAGTCGAACACTGAAGCTTTCTTT.

This chain links TRBV28 with TRBJ2-1, with TRBD1 matching over 11 bases. Per the germline V gene, CDR1 is MDHEN and CDR2 is SYDVKM. Germline trimming cut 6 bases from V and 6 bases from J; bases unmatched to any gene: 7. The CDR3 runs to 15 residues. The chain's CDR3 is CASSRGTGGGNEQFF. The CDR3 nucleotides are TGTGCCAGCAGCCGAGGGACAGGGGGAGGCAATGAGCAGTTCTTC.

The V and J genes are TRBV11-3 and TRBJ2-2; 7 bases line up with TRBD1. This CDR3 has 17 amino acids. CDR1 SGHNT and CDR2 YENEEA come from the germline V gene. V lost 0 bases and J lost 3; bases outside the gene matches: 7. The CDR3 DNA follows: TGTGCCAGCAGCTTAGATGCCGACAGGGCGGACACCGGGGAGCTGTTTTTT. Amino acids: CASSLDADRADTGELFF.

The chain is built from TRBV28 and TRBJ2-7, with 8 positions matching TRBD1. Trimming cost V 3 bases and J 2 bases; bases outside gene matches: 12. The CDR3 length is 17 residues. The germline V gene encodes CDR1 MDHEN and CDR2 SYDVKM. CDR3 coding DNA: TGTGCCAGCAGTTTGCTGCAGGGGGCGAAAACAACCTACGAGCAGTACTTC. It is translated as CASSLLQGAKTTYEQYF.

This clone was seen more than once but under ten times. This chain uses TRBV6-2 or TRBV6-3 with TRBJ2-2, with 7 bases aligning to TRBD2. J lost 6 bases, V lost 6 bases, and 7 bases had no gene match. The germline gives CDR1 MNHEY, CDR2 SVGEGT. The CDR3 is 14 residues long. The CDR3 nucleotides read TGTGCCAGCAGCTCCCGGGGGGTACCCGGGGAGCTGTTTTTT. Encoded protein: CASSSRGVPGELFF.

The V call is TRBV28, the J call TRBJ2-3; 12 nucleotides agree with TRBD2. The CDR3 is 17 amino acids. The germline gives CDR1 MDHEN, CDR2 SYDVKM. The trim removed 5 bases at V and 4 bases at J, leaving 10 bases unmatched. The CDR3 nucleotides are TGTGCCAGCAGTCACCAGTCTAGCGGGAGGGAATCAGATACGCAGTATTTT. Translating it yields CASSHQSSGRESDTQYF.

The J gene is TRBJ1-6, the V gene TRBV2; D is perhaps TRBD1 (6 bases). CDR1 is SNHLY and CDR2 is FYNNEI in the germline V gene. The CDR3 runs to 14 residues. Deletions cut 10 bases from V and 7 bases from J, with 17 bases between. CDR3 residues: CATAKQGYNSPLHF. Here the CDR3 DNA reads TGTGCCACCGCCAAACAGGGTTACAATTCACCCCTCCACTTT.

The rearrangement links TRBV25-1 to TRBJ2-7; maybe TRBD1 (6 bases). There are 14 residues in the CDR3. Germline assignment: CDR1 MGHDK and CDR2 SYGVNS. Trimming removed 4 bases at V and 3 bases at J, with 13 bases between. The CDR3 is CASSVDSNNYEQYF. Written as DNA, the CDR3 is TGTGCCAGCAGTGTGGACAGTAACAACTACGAGCAGTACTTC.

DNA for the CDR3: TGCGCCAGCAGCTTGGATTCCAGGGACACTGAAGCTTTCTTT. It specifies CASSLDSRDTEAFF. This sequence joins TRBV5-1 and TRBJ1-1; a possible D gene is TRBD1 (5 bases). Per germline, CDR1 SGHRS and CDR2 YFSETQ. The CDR3 extends over 14 amino acids. V dropped 0 bases and J dropped 3 bases, with 9 bases sitting between them.